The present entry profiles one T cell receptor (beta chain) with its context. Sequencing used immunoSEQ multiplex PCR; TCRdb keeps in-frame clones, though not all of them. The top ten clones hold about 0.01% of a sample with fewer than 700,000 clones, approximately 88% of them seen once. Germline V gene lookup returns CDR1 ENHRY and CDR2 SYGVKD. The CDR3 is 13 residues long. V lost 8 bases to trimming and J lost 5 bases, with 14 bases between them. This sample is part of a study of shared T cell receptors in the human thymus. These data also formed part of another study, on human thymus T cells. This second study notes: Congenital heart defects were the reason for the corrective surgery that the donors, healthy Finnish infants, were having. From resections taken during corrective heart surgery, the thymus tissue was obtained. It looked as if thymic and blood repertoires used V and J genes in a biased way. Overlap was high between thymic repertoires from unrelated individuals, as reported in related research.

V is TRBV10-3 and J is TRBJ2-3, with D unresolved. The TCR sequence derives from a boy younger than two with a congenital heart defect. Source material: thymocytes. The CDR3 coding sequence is TGTGCCATCCTCCCTGAGTACGGAGATACGCAGTATTTT. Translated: CAILPEYGDTQYF.